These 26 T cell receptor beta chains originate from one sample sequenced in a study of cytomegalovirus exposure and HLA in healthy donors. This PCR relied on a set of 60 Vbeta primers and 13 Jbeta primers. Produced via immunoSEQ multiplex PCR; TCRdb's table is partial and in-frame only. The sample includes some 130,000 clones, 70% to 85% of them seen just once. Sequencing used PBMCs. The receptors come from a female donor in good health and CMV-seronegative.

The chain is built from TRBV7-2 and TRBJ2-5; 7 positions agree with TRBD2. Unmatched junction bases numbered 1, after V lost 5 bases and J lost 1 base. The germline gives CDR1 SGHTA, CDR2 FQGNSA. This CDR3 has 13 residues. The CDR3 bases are TGTGCCAGCAGCCCTAGCGGCCAAGAGACCCAGTACTTC. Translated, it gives CASSPSGQETQYF.

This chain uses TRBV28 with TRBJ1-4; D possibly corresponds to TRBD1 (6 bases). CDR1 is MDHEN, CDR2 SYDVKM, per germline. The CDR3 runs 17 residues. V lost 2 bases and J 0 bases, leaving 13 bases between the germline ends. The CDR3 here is CASSLIDRTATNEKLFF. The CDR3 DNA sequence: TGTGCCAGCAGTTTAATAGACAGGACCGCAACTAATGAAAAACTGTTTTTT.

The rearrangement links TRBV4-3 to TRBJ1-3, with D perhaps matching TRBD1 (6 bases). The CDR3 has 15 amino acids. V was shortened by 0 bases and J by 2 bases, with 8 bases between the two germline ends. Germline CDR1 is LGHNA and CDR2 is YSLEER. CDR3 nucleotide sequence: TGCGCCAGCAGCCAAGATTGGGGGCCTGGAAACACCATATATTTT. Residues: CASSQDWGPGNTIYF.

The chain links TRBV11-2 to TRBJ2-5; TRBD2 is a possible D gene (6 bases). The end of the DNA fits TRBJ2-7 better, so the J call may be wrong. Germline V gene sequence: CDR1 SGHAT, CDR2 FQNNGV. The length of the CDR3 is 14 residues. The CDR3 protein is CASSYGTPSYEQYF. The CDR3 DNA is TGTGCCAGCAGCTACGGGACTCCGTCCTACGAGCAGTACTTC.

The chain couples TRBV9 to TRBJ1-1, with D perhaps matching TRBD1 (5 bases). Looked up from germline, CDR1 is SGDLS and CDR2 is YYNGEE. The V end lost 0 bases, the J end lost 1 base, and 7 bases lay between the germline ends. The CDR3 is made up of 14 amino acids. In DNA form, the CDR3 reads TGTGCCAGCAGCGTAGGGGGCGAGAACACTGAAGCTTTCTTT. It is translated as CASSVGGENTEAFF.

The CDR3 DNA follows: TGTGCCAGCAGTATGGGGGGGCGGCAGAACTATGGCTACACCTTC. Translation: CASSMGGRQNYGYTF. This chain uses TRBV28 with TRBJ1-2; perhaps TRBD1 as D (6 bases). The V and J ends lost 5 bases and 2 bases respectively, with 15 bases between them. From germline, CDR1 is MDHEN and CDR2 SYDVKM. The CDR3 contains 15 residues.

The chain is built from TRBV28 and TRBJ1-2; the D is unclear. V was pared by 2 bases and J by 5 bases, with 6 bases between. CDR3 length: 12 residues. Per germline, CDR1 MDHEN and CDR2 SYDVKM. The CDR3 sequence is CASSLNLYGYTF. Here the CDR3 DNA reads TGTGCCAGCAGTTTAAATCTGTATGGCTACACCTTC.

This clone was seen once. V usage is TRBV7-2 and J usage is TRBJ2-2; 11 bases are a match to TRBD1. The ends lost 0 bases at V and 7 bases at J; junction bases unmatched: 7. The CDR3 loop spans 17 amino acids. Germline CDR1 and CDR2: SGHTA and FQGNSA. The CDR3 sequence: CASSLAGGQGVLGELFF. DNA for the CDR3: TGTGCCAGCAGCTTAGCAGGGGGACAGGGGGTTCTCGGGGAGCTGTTTTTT.

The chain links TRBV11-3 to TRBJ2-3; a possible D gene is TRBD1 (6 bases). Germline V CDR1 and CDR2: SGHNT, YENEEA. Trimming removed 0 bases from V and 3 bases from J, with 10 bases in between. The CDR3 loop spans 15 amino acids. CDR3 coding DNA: TGTGCCAGCAGCTTAGAGCAGGGGTGGACAGATACGCAGTATTTT. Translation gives CASSLEQGWTDTQYF.

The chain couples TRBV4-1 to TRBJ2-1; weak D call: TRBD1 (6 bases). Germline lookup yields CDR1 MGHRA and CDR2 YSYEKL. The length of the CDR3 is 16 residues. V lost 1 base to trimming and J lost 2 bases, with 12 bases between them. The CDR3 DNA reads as TGCGCCAGCAGCCAAGGTTCAGGGGCCCCCTACAATGAGCAGTTCTTC. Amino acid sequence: CASSQGSGAPYNEQFF.

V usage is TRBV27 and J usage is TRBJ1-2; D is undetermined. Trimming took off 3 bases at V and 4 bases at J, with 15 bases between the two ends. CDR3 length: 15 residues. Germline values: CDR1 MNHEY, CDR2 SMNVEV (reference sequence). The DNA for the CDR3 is TGTGCCAGCAGTTTGGGGAGCTTTCCGATCTATGGCTACACCTTC. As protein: CASSLGSFPIYGYTF.

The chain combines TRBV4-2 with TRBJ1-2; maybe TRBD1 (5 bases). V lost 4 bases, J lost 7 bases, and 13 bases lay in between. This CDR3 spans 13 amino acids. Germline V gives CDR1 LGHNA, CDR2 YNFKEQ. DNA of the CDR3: TGTGCCAGCAGCCTTGACAGACCGGGTGGCTACACCTTC. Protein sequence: CASSLDRPGGYTF.

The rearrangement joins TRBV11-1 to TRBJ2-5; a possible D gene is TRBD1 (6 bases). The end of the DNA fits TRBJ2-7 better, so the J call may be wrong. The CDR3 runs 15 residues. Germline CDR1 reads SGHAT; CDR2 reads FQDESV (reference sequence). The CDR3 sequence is CASSLDMTGSYEQYF. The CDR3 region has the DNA TGTGCCAGCAGCTTAGACATGACAGGATCCTACGAGCAGTACTTC.

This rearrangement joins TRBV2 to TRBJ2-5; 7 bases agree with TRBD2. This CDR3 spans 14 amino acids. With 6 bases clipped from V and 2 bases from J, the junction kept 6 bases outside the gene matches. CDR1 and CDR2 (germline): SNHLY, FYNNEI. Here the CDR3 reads CASSAGTTQETQYF. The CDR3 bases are TGTGCCAGCAGCGCCGGGACTACTCAAGAGACCCAGTACTTC.

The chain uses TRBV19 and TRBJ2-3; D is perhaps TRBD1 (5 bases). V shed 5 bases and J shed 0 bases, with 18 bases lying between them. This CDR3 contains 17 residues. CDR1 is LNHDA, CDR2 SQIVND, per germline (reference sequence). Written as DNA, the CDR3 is TGTGCCAGTAGTTCTTTAGGGGCGTTCGCTAGCACAGATACGCAGTATTTT. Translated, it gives CASSSLGAFASTDTQYF.

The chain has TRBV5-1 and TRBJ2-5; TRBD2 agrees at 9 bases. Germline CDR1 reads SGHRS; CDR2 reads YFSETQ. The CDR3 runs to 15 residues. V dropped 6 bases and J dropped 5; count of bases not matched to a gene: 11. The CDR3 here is CASNGAGGPGETQYF. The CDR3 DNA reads TGCGCCAGCAACGGAGCGGGAGGCCCTGGTGAGACCCAGTACTTC. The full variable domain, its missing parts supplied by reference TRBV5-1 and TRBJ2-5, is KAGVTQTPRYLIKTRGQQVTLSCSPISGHRSVSWYQQTPGQGLQFLFEYFSETQRNKGNFPGRFSGRQFSNSRSEMNVSTLELGDSALYLCASNGAGGPGETQYFGPGTRLLVL.

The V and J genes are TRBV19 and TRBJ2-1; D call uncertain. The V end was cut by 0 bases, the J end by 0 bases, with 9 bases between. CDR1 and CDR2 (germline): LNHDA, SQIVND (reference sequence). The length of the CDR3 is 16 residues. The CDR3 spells CASSIDPLSSYNEQFF. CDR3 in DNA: TGTGCCAGTAGTATAGATCCCTTGAGCTCCTACAATGAGCAGTTCTTC.

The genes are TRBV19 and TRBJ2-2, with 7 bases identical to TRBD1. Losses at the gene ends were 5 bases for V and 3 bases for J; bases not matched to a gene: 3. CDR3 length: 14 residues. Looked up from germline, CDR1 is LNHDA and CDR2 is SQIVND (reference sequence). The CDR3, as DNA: TGTGCCAGTAGTGTAGGGGGCTACACCGGGGAGCTGTTTTTT. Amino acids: CASSVGGYTGELFF.

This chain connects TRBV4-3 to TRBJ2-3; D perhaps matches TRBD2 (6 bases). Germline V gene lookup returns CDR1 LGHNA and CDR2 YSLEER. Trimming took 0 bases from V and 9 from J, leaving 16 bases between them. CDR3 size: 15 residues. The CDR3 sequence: CASSQDWTTLQTQYF. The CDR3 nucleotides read TGCGCCAGCAGCCAAGACTGGACTACCCTCCAAACGCAGTATTTT.

CDR3 DNA sequence: TGTGCCAGCAGCCCTCTTGCGGGAGGGGCAGATACGCAGTATTTT. Encoded protein: CASSPLAGGADTQYF. The chain links TRBV9 to TRBJ2-3; 9 nucleotides line up with TRBD2. V lost 4 bases and J lost 4; bases outside the gene matches: 7. This CDR3 region has 15 residues. The V gene's germline CDR1 is SGDLS and CDR2 YYNGEE.

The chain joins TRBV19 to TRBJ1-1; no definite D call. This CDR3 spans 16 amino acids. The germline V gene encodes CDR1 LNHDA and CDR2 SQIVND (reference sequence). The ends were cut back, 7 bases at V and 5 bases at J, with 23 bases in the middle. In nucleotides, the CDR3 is TGTGCCAGTATCCCCGCCGGCGCGAGGGCTAGGACTGAAGCTTTCTTT. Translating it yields CASIPAGARARTEAFF. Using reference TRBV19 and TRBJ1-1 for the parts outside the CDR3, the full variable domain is DGGITQSPKYLFRKEGQNVTLSCEQNLNHDAMYWYRQDPGQGLRLIYYSQIVNDFQKGDIAEGYSVSREKKESFPLTVTSAQKNPTAFYLCASIPAGARARTEAFFGQGTRLTVV.

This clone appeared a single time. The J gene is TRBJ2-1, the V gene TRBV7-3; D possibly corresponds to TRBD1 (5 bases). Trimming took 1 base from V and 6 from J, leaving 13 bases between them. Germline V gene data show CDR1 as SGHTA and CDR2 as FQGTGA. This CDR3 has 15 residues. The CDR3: CASSLIGVNVNEQFF. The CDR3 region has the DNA TGTGCCAGCAGCTTAATAGGGGTCAACGTCAATGAGCAGTTCTTC.

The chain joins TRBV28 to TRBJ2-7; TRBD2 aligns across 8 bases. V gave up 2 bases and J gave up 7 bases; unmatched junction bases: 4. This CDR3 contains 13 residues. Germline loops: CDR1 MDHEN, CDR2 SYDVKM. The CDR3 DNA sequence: TGTGCCAGCAGTTTAGGCGGGAGGTATGAGCAGTACTTC. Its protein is CASSLGGRYEQYF.

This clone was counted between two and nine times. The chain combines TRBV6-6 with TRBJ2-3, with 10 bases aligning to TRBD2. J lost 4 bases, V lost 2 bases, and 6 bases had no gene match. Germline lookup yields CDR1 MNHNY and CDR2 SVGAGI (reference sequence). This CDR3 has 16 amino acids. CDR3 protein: CASSYRSSGRPDTQYF. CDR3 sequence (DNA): TGTGCCAGCAGTTACAGGAGTAGCGGGAGGCCAGATACGCAGTATTTT.

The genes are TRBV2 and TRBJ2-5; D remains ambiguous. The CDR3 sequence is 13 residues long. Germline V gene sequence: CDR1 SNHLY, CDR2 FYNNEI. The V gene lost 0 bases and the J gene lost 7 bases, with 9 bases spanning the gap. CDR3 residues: CASSEATEATQYF. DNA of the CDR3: TGTGCCAGCAGTGAAGCGACCGAGGCGACCCAGTACTTC.

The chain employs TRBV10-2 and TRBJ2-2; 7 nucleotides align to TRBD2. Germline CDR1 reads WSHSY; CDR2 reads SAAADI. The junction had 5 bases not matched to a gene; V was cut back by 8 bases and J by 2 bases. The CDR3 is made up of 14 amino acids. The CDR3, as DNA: TGCGCCAGCCAGGTAGCGGGCAACACCGGGGAGCTGTTTTTT. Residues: CASQVAGNTGELFF.